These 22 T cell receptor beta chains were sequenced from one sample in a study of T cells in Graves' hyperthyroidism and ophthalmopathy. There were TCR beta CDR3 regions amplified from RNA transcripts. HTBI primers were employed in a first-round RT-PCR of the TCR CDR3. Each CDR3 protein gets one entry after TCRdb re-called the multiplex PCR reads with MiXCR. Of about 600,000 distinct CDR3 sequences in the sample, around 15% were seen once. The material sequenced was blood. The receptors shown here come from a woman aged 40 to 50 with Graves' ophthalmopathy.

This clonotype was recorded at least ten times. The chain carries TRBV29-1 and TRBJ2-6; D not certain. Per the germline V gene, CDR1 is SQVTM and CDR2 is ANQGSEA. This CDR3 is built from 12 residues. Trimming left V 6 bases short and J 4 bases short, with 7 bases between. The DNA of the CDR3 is TGCAGCGTCTTCGCGGGGGCCAACGTCCTGACTTTC. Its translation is CSVFAGANVLTF.

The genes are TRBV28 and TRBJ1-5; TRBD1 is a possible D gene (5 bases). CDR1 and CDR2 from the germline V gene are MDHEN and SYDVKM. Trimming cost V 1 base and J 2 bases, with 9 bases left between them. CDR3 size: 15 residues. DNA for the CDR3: TGTGCCAGCAGTTTATACCTACAGGGCAATCAGCCCCAGCATTTT. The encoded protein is CASSLYLQGNQPQHF.

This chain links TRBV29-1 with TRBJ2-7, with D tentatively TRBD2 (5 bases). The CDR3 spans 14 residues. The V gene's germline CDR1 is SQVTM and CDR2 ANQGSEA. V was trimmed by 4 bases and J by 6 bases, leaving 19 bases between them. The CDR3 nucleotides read TGCAGCGTTGCTACTAGGACCGCCGTAAGCGAGCAGTACTTC. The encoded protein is CSVATRTAVSEQYF.

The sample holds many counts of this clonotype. DNA for the CDR3: TGTGCCAGCAGCTTAGAGCGGATTGGCACAGATACGCAGTATTTT. Encoded protein: CASSLERIGTDTQYF. The rearrangement uses TRBV11-1 and TRBJ2-3; the D gene is possibly TRBD2 (5 bases). The CDR3 runs to 15 residues. Germline-derived CDR1 and CDR2 are SGHAT and FQDESV (reference sequence). V was clipped by 1 base and J by 1 base, with 9 bases between them. Variable domain in full (rest from reference TRBV11-1 and TRBJ2-3): EAEVAQSPRYKITEKSQAVAFWCDPISGHATLYWYRQILGQGPELLVQFQDESVVDDSQLPKDRFSAERLKGVDSTLKIQPAELGDSAMYLCASSLERIGTDTQYFGPGTRLTVL.

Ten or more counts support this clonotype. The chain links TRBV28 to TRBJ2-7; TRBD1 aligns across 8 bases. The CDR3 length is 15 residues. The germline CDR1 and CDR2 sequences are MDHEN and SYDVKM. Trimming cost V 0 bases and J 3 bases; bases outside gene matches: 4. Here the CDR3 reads CASSLWDREGYEQYF. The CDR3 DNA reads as TGTGCCAGCAGTTTATGGGACAGGGAAGGCTACGAGCAGTACTTC.

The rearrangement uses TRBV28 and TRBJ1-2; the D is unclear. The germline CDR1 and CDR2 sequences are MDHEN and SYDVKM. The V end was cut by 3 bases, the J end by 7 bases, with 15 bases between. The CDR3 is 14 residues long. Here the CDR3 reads CASSFSGQFRGYTF. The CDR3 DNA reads TGTGCCAGCAGTTTCTCGGGCCAATTTCGTGGCTACACCTTC.

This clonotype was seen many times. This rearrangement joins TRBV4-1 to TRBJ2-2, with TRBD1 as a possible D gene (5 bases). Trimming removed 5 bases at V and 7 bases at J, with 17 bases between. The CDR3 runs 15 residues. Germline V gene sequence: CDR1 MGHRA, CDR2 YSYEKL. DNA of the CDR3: TGCGCCAGCAGCGCAACGGTGATTGGACACGGGGAGCTGTTTTTT. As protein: CASSATVIGHGELFF.

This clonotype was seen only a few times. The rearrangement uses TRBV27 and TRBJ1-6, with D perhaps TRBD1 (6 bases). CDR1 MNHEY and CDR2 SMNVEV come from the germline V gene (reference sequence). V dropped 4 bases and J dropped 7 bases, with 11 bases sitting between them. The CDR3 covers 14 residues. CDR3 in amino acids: CASSYRERNSPLHF. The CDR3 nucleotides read TGTGCCAGCAGTTACAGGGAAAGGAATTCACCCCTCCACTTT.

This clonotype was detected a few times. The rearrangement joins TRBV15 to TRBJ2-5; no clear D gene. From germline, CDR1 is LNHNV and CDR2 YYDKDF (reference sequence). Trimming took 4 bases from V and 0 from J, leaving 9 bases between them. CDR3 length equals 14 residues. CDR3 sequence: CATSIGGNQETQYF. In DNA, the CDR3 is TGTGCCACCAGCATTGGTGGAAACCAAGAGACCCAGTACTTC.

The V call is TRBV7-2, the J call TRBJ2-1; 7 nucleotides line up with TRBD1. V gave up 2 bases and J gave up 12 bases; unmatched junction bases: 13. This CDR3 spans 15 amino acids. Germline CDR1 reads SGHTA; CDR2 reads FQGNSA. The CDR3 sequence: CASSLQMAASGGQFF. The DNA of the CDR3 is TGTGCCAGCAGCTTACAAATGGCAGCTTCAGGGGGGCAGTTCTTC.

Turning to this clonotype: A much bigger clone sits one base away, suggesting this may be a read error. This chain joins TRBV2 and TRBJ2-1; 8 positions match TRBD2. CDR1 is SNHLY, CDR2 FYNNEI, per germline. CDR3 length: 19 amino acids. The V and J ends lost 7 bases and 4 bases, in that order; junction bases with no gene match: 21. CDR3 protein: CASNPWTNGGAGLYNEQFF. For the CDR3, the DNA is TGTGCCAGCAACCCTTGGACTAACGGGGGGGCTGGACTGTACAATGAGCAGTTCTTC.

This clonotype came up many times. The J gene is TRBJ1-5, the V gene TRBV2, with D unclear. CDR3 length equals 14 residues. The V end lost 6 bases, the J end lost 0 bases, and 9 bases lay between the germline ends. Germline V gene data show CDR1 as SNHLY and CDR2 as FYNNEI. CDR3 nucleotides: TGTGCCAGCAGGGAGGGCTATAGCAATCAGCCCCAGCATTTT. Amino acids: CASREGYSNQPQHF.

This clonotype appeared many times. CDR3 in DNA: TGCAGTGCTTTTCGACAGGGGCGCGACTATGGCTACACCTTC. It encodes CSAFRQGRDYGYTF. The chain combines TRBV20-1 with TRBJ1-2; 8 nucleotides agree with TRBD1. In germline, CDR1 is DFQATT, CDR2 SNEGSKA (reference sequence). V lost 5 bases to trimming and J lost 3 bases; unmatched junction nucleotides: 8. This CDR3 has 14 amino acids.

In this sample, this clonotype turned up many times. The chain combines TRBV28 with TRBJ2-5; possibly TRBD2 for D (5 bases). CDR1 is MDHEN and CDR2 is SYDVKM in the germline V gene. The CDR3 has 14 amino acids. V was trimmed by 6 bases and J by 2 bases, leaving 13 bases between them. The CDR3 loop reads CASSPASGQETQYF. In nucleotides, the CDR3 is TGTGCCAGCAGCCCCGCGAGCGGACAAGAGACCCAGTACTTC.

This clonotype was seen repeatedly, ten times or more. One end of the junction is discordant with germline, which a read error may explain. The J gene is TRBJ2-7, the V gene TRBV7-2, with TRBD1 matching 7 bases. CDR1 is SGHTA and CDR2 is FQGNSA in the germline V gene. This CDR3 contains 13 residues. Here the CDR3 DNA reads TGTGCCAGCAGCACACAGGGGACCTACGGGCAGTACTTC. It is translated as CASSTQGTYGQYF. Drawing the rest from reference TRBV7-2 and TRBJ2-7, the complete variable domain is GAGVSQSPSNKVTEKGKDVELRCDPISGHTALYWYRQSLGQGLEFLIYFQGNSAPDKSGLPSDRFSAERTGGSVSTLTIQRTQQEDSAVYLCASSTQGTYGQYFGPGTRLTVT.

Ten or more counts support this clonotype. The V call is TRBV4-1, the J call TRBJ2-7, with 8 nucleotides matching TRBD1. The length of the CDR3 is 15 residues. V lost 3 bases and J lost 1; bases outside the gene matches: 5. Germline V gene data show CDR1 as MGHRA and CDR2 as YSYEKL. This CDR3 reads CASSHFRDRSYEQYF. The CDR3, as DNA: TGCGCCAGCAGCCACTTCCGGGACAGGTCCTACGAGCAGTACTTC.

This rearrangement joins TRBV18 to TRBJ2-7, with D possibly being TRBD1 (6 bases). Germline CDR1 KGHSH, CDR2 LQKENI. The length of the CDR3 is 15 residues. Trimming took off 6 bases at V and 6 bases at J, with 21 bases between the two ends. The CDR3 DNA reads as TGTGCCAGCTCGCAGACGGGCACAGGGTCCGGCGAGCAGTACTTC. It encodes CASSQTGTGSGEQYF.

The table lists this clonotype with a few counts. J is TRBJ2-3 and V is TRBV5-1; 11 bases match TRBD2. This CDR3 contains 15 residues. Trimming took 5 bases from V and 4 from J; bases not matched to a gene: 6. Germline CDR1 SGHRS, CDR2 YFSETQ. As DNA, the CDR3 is TGCGCCAGCAGGGTAGCGGGAGGGCCCGCAGATACGCAGTATTTT. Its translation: CASRVAGGPADTQYF.

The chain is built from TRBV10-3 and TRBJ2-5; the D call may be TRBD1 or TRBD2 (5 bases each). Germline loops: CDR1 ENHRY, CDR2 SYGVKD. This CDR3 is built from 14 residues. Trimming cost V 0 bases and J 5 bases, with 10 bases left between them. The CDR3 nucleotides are TGTGCCATCAGTGAGTCGGGGGTCGGGGAGACCCAGTACTTC. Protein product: CAISESGVGETQYF.

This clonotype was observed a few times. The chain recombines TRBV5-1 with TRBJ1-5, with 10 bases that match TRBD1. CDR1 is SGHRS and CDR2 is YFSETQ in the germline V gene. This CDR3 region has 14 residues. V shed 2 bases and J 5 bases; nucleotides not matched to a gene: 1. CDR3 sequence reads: CASSFGTGDQPQHF. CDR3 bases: TGCGCCAGCAGCTTTGGGACAGGGGATCAGCCCCAGCATTTT.

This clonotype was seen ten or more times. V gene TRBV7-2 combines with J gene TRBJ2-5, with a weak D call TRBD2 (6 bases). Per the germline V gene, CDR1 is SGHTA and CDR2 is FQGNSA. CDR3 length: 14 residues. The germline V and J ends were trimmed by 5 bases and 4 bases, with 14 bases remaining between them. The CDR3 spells CASSRLRRGETQYF. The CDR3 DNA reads TGTGCCAGCAGCCGGCTCCGGCGGGGAGAGACCCAGTACTTC.

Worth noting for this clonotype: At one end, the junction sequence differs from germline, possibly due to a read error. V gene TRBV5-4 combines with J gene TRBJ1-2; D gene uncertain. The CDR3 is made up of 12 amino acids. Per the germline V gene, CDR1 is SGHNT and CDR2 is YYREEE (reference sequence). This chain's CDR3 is CTSSLERYGYTF. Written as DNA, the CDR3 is TGTACCAGCAGCTTGGAACGCTATGGCTACACCTTC.